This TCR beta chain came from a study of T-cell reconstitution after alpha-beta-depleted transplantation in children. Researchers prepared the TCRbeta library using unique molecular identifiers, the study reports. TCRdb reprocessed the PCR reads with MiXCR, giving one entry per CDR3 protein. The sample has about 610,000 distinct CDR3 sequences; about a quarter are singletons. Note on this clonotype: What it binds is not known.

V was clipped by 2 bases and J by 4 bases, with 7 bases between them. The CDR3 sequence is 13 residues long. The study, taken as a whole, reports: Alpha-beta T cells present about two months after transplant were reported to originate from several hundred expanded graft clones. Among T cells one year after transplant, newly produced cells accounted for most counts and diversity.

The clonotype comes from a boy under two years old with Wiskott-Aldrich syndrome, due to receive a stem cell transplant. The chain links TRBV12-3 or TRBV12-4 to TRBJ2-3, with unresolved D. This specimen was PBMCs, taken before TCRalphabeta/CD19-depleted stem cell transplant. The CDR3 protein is CASSLLSSDTQYF. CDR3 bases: TGTGCCAGCAGTTTATTATCCTCAGATACGCAGTATTTT.